The 10 T cell receptor beta chains below were found in one sample sequenced in a study of OX40 agonist ivuxolimab in advanced cancers. Clones were read by immunoSEQ multiplex PCR, and TCRdb kept only the in-frame ones, dropping some. Of 55,000 or so clones listed, roughly 86% are singletons. The specimen comprised CD4+ or CD8+ T cells sorted from blood, sampled in a trial of the OX40 agonist ivuxolimab. The source of these receptors is an adult with an advanced solid tumor such as melanoma, head and neck, liver or kidney cancer.

This rearrangement joins TRBV4-1 to TRBJ2-2; a weak D match, TRBD1 (6 bases). The CDR3 consists of 15 residues. The V end lost 11 bases, the J end lost 5 bases, and 21 bases lay between the germline ends. The germline CDR1 and CDR2 sequences are MGHRA and YSYEKL. CDR3 amino acids: CASRQQGSGTGELFF. CDR3 DNA sequence: TGCGCCTCCCGACAACAGGGTTCGGGGACCGGGGAGCTGTTTTTT.

V and J are TRBV9 and TRBJ1-3; 8 positions match TRBD1. CDR1 and CDR2 from the germline V gene are SGDLS and YYNGEE. J lost 0 bases, V lost 1 base, and 0 bases had no gene match. This CDR3 is built from 15 residues. The CDR3 DNA reads as TGTGCCAGCAGCGTAACAGGGGGCTCTGGAAACACCATATATTTT. As protein: CASSVTGGSGNTIYF.

The genes are TRBV7-3 and TRBJ2-3, with TRBD2 identical over 9 bases. Germline V gene lookup returns CDR1 SGHTA and CDR2 FQGTGA. The CDR3 has 17 amino acids. With V trimmed by 4 bases and J by 3 bases, 11 bases remained unmatched. DNA for the CDR3: TGTGCCAGCAGCTCCGGACTAGCGCCAGCAAGAACAGATACGCAGTATTTT. This translates into CASSSGLAPARTDTQYF.

This clone was seen more than once but under ten times. This chain links TRBV30 with TRBJ2-5; 7 nucleotides align to TRBD2. V was clipped by 2 bases and J by 3 bases; unmatched bases: 6. Germline V gene lookup returns CDR1 GTSNPN and CDR2 SVGIG (reference sequence). This CDR3 contains 14 residues. CDR3 residues: CAWSSGEGKETQYF. CDR3 sequence (DNA): TGTGCCTGGAGTTCGGGGGAGGGTAAAGAGACCCAGTACTTC.

V and J are TRBV29-1 and TRBJ2-7; 10 bases fit TRBD1. The CDR3 has 15 residues. V was clipped by 4 bases and J by 0 bases; unmatched bases: 6. The germline V gene has CDR1 SQVTM and CDR2 ANQGSEA. The CDR3 sequence is CSVAGTGVSSYEQYF. CDR3 sequence (DNA): TGCAGCGTTGCCGGGACAGGGGTCAGCTCCTACGAGCAGTACTTC.

The chain has TRBV6-1 and TRBJ1-2; the D is unclear. In germline, CDR1 is MNHNS, CDR2 SASEGT. V lost 2 bases and J lost 4, with 5 bases in between. The CDR3 has 12 amino acids. CDR3 DNA sequence: TGTGCCAGCAGTGAAAGAGCCTATGGCTACACCTTC. Protein sequence: CASSERAYGYTF.

This clone was counted once. The chain joins TRBV7-9 to TRBJ2-1; D could derive from TRBD1 or TRBD2 (6 bases each). Germline CDR1 reads SEHNR; CDR2 reads FQNEAQ (reference sequence). The CDR3 contains 15 residues. Trimming shortened V by 3 bases and J by 8 bases, and 17 bases separated the two germline ends. CDR3 nucleotide sequence: TGTGCCAGCAGCTTTTTCCTGGCAAGGGGGGATGAGCAGTTCTTC. Translated: CASSFFLARGDEQFF.

V is TRBV21-1 and J is TRBJ2-6; the table's D call, TRBD1, was not checked against the DNA. TRBV21-1 is a documented pseudogene. The CDR3 is 18 residues long. DNA of the CDR3: TGTGCCAGCAGCAACTTCCGACAGGGGGCTTCTGGGGCCAACGTCCTGACTTTC. This codes for CASSNFRQGASGANVLTF.

CDR3 coding DNA: TGTGCCAGCAGCCCGGACTCCTACGAGCAGTACTTC. Its translation: CASSPDSYEQYF. The J gene is TRBJ2-7, the V gene TRBV9; D gene unclear. With 4 bases removed from V and 0 bases from J, the gap between germline ends came to 5 bases. This CDR3 has 12 residues. The germline V gene has CDR1 SGDLS and CDR2 YYNGEE. Supplemented by reference TRBV9 and TRBJ2-7, the full variable domain reads DSGVTQTPKHLITATGQRVTLRCSPRSGDLSVYWYQQSLDQGLQFLIQYYNGEERAKGNILERFSAQQFPDLHSELNLSSLELGDSALYFCASSPDSYEQYFGPGTRLTVT.

The CDR3 region is CSADLGGDIQYF. The CDR3 region has the DNA TGCAGCGCCGACCTCGGGGGAGACATTCAGTACTTC. The chain is built from TRBV29-1 and TRBJ2-4, with D perhaps TRBD2 (6 bases). There are 12 residues in the CDR3. The V gene lost 7 bases and the J gene lost 8 bases, with 15 bases spanning the gap. CDR1 and CDR2 from the germline V gene are SQVTM and ANQGSEA.